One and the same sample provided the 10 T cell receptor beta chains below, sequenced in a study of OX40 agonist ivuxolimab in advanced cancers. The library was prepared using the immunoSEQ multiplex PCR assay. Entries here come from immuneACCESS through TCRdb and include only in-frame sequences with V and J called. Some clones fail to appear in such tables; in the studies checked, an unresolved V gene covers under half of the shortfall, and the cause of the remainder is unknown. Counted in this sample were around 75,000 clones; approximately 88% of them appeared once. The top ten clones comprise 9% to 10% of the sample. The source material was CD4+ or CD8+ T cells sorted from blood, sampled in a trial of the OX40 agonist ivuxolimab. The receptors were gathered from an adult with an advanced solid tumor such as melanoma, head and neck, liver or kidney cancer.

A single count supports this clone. The CDR3 protein is CASSSGTDTQYF. The CDR3 DNA reads as TGTGCCAGCAGCTCCGGAACAGATACGCAGTATTTT. The chain couples TRBV7-3 to TRBJ2-3; D is undetermined. This CDR3 contains 12 residues. The germline V and J ends were trimmed by 4 bases and 3 bases, with 5 bases remaining between them. Germline V gene lookup returns CDR1 SGHTA and CDR2 FQGTGA.

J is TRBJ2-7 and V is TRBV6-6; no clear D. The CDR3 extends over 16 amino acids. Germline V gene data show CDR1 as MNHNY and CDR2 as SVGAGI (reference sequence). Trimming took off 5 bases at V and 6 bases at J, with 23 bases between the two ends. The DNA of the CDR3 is TGTGCCAGCAGTCCCATGACCGGGTTAGGTTTTAGCGAGCAGTACTTC. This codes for CASSPMTGLGFSEQYF.

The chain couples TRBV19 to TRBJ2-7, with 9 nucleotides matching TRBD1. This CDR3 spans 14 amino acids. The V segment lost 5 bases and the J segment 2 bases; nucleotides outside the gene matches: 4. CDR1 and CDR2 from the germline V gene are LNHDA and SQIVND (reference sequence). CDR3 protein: CASSLQGAAYEQYF. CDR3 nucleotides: TGTGCCAGTAGTTTACAGGGGGCAGCCTACGAGCAGTACTTC.

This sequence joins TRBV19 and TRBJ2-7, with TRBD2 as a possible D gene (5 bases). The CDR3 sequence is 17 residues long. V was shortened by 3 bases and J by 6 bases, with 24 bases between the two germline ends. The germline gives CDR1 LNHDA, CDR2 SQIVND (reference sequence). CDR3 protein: CASSIWYRRSGTPEQYF. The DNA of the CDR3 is TGTGCCAGTAGTATTTGGTATCGGAGGTCGGGCACCCCCGAGCAGTACTTC.

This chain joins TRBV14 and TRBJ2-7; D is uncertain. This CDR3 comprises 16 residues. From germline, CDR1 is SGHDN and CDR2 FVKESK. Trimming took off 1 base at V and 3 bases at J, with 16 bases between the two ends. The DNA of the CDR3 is TGTGCCAGCAGCCAAGTTCGACAAGCACGATACTACGAGCAGTACTTC. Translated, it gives CASSQVRQARYYEQYF.

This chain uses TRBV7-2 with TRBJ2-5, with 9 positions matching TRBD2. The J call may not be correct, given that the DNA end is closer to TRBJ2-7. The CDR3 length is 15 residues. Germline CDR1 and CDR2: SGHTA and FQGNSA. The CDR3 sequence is CASSRTSGSAYEQYF. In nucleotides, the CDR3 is TGTGCCAGCAGTCGCACTAGCGGGTCTGCCTACGAGCAGTACTTC.

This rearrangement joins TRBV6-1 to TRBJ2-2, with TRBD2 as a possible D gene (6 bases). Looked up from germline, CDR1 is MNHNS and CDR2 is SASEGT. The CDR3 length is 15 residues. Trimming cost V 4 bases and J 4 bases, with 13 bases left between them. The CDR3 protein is CASSVPGAITGELFF. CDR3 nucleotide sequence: TGTGCCAGCAGTGTTCCGGGAGCAATCACCGGGGAGCTGTTTTTT.

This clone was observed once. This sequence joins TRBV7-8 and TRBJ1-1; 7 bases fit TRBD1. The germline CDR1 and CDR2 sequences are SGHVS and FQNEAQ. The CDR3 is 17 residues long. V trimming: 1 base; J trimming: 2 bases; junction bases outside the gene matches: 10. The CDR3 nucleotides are TGTGCCAGCAGCTTAGGGCCCGACACAGGGGCCAACACTGAAGCTTTCTTT. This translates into CASSLGPDTGANTEAFF.

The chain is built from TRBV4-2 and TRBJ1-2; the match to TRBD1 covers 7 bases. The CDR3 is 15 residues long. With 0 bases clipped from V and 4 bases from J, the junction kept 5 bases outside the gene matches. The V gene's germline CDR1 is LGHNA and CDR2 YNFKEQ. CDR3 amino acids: CASSQDDRVPYGYTF. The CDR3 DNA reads TGTGCCAGCAGCCAAGACGACAGGGTACCCTATGGCTACACCTTC.

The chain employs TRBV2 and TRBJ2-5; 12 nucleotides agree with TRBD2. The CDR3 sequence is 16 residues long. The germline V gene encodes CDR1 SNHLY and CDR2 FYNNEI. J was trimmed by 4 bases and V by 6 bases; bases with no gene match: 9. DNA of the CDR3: TGTGCCAGCAGCGAGATCACGGGACTAGCGGGAGAGACCCAGTACTTC. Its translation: CASSEITGLAGETQYF. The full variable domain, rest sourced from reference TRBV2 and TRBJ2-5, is EPEVTQTPSHQVTQMGQEVILRCVPISNHLYFYWYRQILGQKVEFLVSFYNNEISEKSEIFDDQFSVERPDGSNFTLKIRSTKLEDSAMYFCASSEITGLAGETQYFGPGTRLLVL.